This T cell receptor (beta chain) was retrieved from a study of shared clonotypes between healthy human individuals. The V gene's germline CDR1 is SEHNR and CDR2 FQNEAQ (reference sequence). The trim removed 5 bases at V and 6 bases at J, leaving 10 bases unmatched. The CDR3 extends over 16 amino acids. TCRdb keeps only in-frame clones here, not all; method: immunoSEQ multiplex PCR. The sample carries about 2 million clones, roughly 95% recorded once. CD45RO-negative cells were positively selected for CCR7, leaving out terminally differentiated effector memory CD45RA+ cells. This sequence was found in a man aged 18 to 35 in good health. Sequencing input: naive CD8+ T cells sorted from blood. The chain combines TRBV7-9 with TRBJ1-2; 12 nucleotides match TRBD1. Written as DNA, the CDR3 is TGTGCCAGCAGCAAGAAGGGACAGGGGGCGCTTCATGGCTACACCTTC. It yields the protein CASSKKGQGALHGYTF.